The sequence of this TCR beta chain was determined in a study of shared clonotypes between healthy human individuals. About the study: The study enrolled a couple of women and a few men aged 18 to 49.

On this clone itself: This same CDR3 is encoded by further DNA sequences in the sample.

Trimming took 6 bases from V and 1 from J; bases not matched to a gene: 2. Germline loops: CDR1 MNHNY, CDR2 SVGAGI (reference sequence). This CDR3 has 13 amino acids. Profiled with immunoSEQ multiplex PCR; TCRdb holds only in-frame clones, not every one. The repertoire has approximately 2,000,000 clones, roughly 90% of them found once; the top ten carry approximately 0.4%. Sequences were obtained from naive CD4+ T cells from PBMCs. As to subset: CD45RA+ positively selected. The chain links TRBV6-6 to TRBJ1-2; 7 bases fit TRBD1. This receptor was identified in a man between 18 and 29 years old in good health. Some clones in this sample may be carry-over from other donors' samples. Here the CDR3 DNA reads TGTGCCAGCAGCAGGGACAGTAACTATGGCTACACCTTC. Translating gives CASSRDSNYGYTF.